The source of this T cell receptor beta chain is a study of T-cell memory formation after mild COVID-19. Ten or more counts support this clonotype. Antigen: not known. TCR alpha and TCR beta cDNA libraries with sample barcodes and UMIs came from 5'RACE using constant-segment primers. TCRdb re-called the 5' RACE reads through MiXCR, storing one row per CDR3 protein. The sample has about 14,000 distinct CDR3 sequences, 15% to 20% seen once; the top ten hold 45% to 50%. Germline V CDR1 and CDR2: GTSNPN, SVGIG (reference sequence). This CDR3 spans 15 amino acids. V was trimmed by 0 bases and J by 5 bases, leaving 17 bases between them. Study-level findings and limits: Contracting CD4+ clones were located mainly in CM and EM, and CD8+ clones in EMRA. Some responding clones appeared in pre-infection memory, suggesting cross-reactive memory joined. CD4/CD8 balance characterized clones contracting day 15 to 85, and CD4+ skew characterized later expanders.

This clonotype was sampled from an adult woman who had mild COVID-19 (a few samples of this study predate the infection). Cell type and time point are not known. This rearrangement joins TRBV30 to TRBJ2-7; TRBD2 is a possible D gene (5 bases). The sample comprised PBMCs or a T cell subset sorted from them (not recorded which). CDR3 bases: TGTGCCTGGAGTGTACGACTCCCGCTAGCCCACGAGCAGTACTTC. It codes for CAWSVRLPLAHEQYF.